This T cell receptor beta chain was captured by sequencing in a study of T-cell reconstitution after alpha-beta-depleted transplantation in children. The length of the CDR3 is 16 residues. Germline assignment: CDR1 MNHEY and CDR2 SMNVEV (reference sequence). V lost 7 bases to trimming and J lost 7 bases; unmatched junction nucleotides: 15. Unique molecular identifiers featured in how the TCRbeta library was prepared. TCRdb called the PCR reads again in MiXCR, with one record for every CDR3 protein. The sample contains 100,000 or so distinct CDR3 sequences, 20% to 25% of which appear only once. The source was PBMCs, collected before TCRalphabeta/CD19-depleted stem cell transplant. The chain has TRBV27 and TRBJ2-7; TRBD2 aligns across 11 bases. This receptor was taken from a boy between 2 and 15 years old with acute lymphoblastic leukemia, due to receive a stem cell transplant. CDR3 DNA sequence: TGTGCCAGCACCCTCCGTGGGACTAGCGGATTGGGGGAGCAGTACTTC. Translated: CASTLRGTSGLGEQYF.